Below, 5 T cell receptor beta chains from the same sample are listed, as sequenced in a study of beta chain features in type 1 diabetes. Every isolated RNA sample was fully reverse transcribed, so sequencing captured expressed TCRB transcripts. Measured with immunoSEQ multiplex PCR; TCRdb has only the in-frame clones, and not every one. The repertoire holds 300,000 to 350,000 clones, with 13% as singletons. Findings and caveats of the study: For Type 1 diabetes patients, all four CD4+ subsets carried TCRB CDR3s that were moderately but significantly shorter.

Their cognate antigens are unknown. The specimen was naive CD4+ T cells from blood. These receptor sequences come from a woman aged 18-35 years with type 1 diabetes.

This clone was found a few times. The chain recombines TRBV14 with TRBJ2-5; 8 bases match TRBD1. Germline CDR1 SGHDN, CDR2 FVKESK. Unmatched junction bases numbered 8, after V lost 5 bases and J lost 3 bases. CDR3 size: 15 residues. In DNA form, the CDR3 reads TGTGCCAGCAGCTTCCGGGACAGGCAAGAAGAGACCCAGTACTTC. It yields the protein CASSFRDRQEETQYF.

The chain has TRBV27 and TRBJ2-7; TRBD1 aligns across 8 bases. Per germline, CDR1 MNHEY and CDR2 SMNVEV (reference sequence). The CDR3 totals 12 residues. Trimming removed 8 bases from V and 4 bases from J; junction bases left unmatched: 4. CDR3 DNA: TGTGCCAGCGGGGACAGGCTTTACGAGCAGTACGTC. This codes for CASGDRLYEQYV.

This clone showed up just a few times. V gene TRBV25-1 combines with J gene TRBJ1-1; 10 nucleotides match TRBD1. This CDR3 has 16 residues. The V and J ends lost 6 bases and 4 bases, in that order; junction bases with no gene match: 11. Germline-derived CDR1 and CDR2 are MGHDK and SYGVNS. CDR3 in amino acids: CASSHRTGGVGTEAFF. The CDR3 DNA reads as TGTGCCAGCAGCCACCGGACAGGGGGAGTGGGCACTGAAGCTTTCTTT.

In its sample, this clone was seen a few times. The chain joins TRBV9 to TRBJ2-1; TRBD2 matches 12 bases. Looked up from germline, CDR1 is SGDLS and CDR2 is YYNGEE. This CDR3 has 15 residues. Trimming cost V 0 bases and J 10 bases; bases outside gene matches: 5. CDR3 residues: CASSVAWTSGKEQFF. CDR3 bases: TGTGCCAGCAGCGTAGCTTGGACTAGCGGGAAGGAGCAGTTCTTC.

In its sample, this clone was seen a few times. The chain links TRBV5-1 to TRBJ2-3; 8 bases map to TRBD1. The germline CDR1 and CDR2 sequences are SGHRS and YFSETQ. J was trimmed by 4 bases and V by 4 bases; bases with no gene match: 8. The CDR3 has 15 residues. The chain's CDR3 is CASSPNPGGADTQYF. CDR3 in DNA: TGCGCCAGCAGCCCCAACCCAGGGGGCGCAGATACGCAGTATTTT.